This T cell receptor (beta chain) was observed in a study of cytomegalovirus exposure and HLA in healthy donors. A word on this clone: Its antigen remains unknown.

The PCR used 60 Vbeta and 13 Jbeta primers. Sequencing used immunoSEQ multiplex PCR; TCRdb keeps in-frame clones, though not all of them. The table shows roughly 180,000 clones, with about 80% occurring only once. From germline, CDR1 is SGHAT and CDR2 FQNNGV. Deletions cut 0 bases from V and 4 bases from J, with 12 bases between. The CDR3 extends over 16 amino acids. Findings and limits, study-wide: Within the data, a cluster of highly shared sequence variants was likely a sequencing artifact.

This receptor was obtained from a young man in good health and CMV-seronegative. The chain joins TRBV11-2 to TRBJ1-4; D remains unclear. Sequencing was carried out using PBMCs. CDR3 region: CASSLDVGLNNEKLFF. The CDR3 DNA is TGTGCCAGCAGCTTAGATGTTGGTCTAAATAATGAAAAACTGTTTTTT.